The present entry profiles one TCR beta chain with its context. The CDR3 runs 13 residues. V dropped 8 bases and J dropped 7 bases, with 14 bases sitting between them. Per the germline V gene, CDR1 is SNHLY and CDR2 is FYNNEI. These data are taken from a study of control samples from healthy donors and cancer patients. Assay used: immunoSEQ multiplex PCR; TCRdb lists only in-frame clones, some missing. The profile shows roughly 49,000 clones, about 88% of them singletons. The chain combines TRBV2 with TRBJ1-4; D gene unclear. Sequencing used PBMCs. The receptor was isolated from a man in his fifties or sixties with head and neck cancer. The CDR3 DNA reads TGTGCCAGCCAGGTGACCCATAGTGAAAAACTGTTTTTT. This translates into CASQVTHSEKLFF.